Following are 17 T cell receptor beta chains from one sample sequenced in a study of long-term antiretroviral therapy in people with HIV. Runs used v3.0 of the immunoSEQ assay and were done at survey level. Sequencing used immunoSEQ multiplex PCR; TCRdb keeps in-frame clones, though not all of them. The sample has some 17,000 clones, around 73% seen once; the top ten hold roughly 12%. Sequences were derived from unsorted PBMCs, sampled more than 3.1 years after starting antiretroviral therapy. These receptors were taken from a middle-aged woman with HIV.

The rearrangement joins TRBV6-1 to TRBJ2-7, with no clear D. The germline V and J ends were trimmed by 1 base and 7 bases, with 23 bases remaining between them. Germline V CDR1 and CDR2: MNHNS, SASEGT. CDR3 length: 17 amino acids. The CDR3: CASSEVAAPWLFAEQYF. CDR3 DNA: TGTGCCAGCAGTGAAGTCGCGGCCCCGTGGCTTTTTGCGGAGCAGTACTTC.

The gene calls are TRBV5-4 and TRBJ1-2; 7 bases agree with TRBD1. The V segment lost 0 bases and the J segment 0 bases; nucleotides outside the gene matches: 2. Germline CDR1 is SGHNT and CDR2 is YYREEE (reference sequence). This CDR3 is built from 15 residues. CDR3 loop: CASSLAGTANYGYTF. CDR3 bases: TGTGCCAGCAGCTTGGCCGGGACAGCTAACTATGGCTACACCTTC.

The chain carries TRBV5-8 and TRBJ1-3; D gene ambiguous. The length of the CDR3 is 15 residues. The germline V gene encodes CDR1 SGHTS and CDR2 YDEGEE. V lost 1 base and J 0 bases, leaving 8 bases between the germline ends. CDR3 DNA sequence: TGTGCCAGCAGCTTGCGCGGGAGCTCTGGAAACACCATATATTTT. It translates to CASSLRGSSGNTIYF.

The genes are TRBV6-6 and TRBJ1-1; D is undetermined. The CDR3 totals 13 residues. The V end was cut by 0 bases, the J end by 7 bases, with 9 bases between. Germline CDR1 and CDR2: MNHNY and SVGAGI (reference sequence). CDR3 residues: CASSYSSGSEAFF. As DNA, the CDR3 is TGTGCCAGCAGTTACTCGAGTGGTAGTGAAGCTTTCTTT.

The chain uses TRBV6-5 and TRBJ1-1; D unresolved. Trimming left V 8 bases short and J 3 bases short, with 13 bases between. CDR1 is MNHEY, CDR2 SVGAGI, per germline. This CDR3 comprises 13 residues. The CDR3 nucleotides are TGTGCCAGCGTGGGAGATAGATACACTGAAGCTTTCTTT. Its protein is CASVGDRYTEAFF.

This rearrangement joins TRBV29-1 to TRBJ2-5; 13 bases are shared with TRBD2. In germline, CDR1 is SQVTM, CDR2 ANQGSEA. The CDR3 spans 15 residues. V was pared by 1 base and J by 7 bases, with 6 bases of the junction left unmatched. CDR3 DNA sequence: TGCAGCGTTGAAGGGACTAGCGGGGGACCAACGACCCAGTACTTC. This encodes CSVEGTSGGPTTQYF.

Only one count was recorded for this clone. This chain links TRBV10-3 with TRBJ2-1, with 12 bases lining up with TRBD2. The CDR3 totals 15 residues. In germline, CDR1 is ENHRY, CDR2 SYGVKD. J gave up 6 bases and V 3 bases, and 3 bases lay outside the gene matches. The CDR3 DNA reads TGTGCCATCAGTGATCTAGCGGGGGGGCCCAATGAGCAGTTCTTC. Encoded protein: CAISDLAGGPNEQFF.

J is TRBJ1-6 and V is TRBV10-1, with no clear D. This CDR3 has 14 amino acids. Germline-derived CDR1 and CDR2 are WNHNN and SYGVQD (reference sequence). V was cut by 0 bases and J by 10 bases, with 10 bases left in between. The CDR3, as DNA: TGCGCCAGCAGTGAGTCGCCGGACCGATCACCCCTCCACTTT. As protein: CASSESPDRSPLHF.

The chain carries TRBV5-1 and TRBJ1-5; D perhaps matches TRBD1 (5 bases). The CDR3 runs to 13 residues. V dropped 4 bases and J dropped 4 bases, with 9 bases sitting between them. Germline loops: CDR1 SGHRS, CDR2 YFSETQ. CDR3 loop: CASSPGINQPQHF. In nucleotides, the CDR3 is TGCGCCAGCAGCCCAGGGATAAATCAGCCCCAGCATTTT.

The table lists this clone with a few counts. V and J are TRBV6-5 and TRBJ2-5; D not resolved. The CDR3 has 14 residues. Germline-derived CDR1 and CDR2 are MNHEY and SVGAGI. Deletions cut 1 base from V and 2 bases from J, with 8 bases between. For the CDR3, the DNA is TGTGCCAGCAGTTACTTAACAGCTCAAGAGACCCAGTACTTC. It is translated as CASSYLTAQETQYF.

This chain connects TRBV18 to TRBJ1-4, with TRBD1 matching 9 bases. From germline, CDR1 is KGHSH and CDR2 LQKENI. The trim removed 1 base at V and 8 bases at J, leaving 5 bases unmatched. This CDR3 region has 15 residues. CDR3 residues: CASSPLQGAGEKLFF. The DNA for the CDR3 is TGTGCCAGCTCACCACTACAGGGGGCAGGGGAAAAACTGTTTTTT.

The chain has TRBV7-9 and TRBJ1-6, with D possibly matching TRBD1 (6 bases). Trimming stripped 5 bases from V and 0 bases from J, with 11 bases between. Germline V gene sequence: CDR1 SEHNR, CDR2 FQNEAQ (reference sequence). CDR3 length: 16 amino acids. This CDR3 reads CASSKGGTSYNSPLHF. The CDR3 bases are TGTGCCAGCAGCAAAGGGGGGACCTCCTATAATTCACCCCTCCACTTT.

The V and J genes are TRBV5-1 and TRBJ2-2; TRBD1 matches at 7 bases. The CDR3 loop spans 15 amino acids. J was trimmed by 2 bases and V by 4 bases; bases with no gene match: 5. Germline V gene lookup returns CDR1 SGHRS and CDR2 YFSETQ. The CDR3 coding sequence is TGCGCCAGCAGCCCCGGACAGGCTAACACCGGGGAGCTGTTTTTT. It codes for CASSPGQANTGELFF.

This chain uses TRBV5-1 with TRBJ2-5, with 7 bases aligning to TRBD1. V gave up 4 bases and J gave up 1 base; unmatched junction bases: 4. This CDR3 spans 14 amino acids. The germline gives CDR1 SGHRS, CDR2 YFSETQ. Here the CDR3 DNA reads TGCGCCAGCAGCCCGGGGACAGCCCAAGAGACCCAGTACTTC. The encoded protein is CASSPGTAQETQYF.

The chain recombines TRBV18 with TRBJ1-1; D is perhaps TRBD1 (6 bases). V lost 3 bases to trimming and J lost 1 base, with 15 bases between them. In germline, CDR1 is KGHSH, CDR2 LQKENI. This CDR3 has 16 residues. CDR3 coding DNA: TGTGCCAGCTCACCTCAGGGGTGGATAGGGAACACTGAAGCTTTCTTT. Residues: CASSPQGWIGNTEAFF. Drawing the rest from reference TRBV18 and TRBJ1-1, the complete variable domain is NAGVMQNPRHLVRRRGQEARLRCSPMKGHSHVYWYRQLPEEGLKFMVYLQKENIIDESGMPKERFSAEFPKEGPSILRIQQVVRGDSAAYFCASSPQGWIGNTEAFFGQGTRLTVV.

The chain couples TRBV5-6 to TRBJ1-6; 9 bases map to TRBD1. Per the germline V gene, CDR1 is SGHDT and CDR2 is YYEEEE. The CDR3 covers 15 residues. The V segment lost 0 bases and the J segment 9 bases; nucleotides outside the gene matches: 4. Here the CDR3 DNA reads TGTGCCAGCAGCTTGGGGGACAGGGCGCTTTCACCCCTCCACTTT. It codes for CASSLGDRALSPLHF.

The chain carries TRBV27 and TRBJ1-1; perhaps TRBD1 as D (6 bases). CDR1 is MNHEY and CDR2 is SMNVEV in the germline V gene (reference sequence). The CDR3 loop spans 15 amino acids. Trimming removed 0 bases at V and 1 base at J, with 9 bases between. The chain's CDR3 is CASSLSRGGNTEAFF. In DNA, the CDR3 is TGTGCCAGCAGTTTATCGAGGGGGGGGAACACTGAAGCTTTCTTT.